These 7 T cell receptor beta chains came from one sample sequenced in a study of T cell responses to AZD1222 COVID-19 vaccine. Generated by immunoSEQ multiplex PCR, the TCRdb table keeps only in-frame clones and is missing some. The table has around 160,000 clones, approximately 85% seen once. Sequencing used peripheral blood, obtained on day 0 of MenACWY control vaccination. The receptors originated from an adult in good health.

The gene calls are TRBV7-8 and TRBJ1-1; TRBD1 is a possible D gene (6 bases). V lost 1 base and J 5 bases, leaving 17 bases between the germline ends. The germline V gene has CDR1 SGHVS and CDR2 FQNEAQ. This CDR3 has 16 residues. CDR3: CASSLGIGGPGTEAFF. For the CDR3, the DNA is TGTGCCAGCAGCTTAGGGATCGGGGGGCCGGGGACTGAAGCTTTCTTT.

The genes are TRBV14 and TRBJ1-6; D call uncertain. CDR1 and CDR2 (germline): SGHDN, FVKESK. This CDR3 is 13 amino acids long. Trimming pared 1 base from V and 14 bases from J, leaving 12 bases between. The DNA of the CDR3 is TGTGCCAGCAGCCAAGGAAGCCCTGGGACCCTCCACTTT. It translates to CASSQGSPGTLHF.

This clone came up once. This chain uses TRBV11-2 with TRBJ2-2; the D is unclear. Between the trimmed V and J ends, which lost 2 bases and 0 bases, there was a span of 4 bases. Per germline, CDR1 SGHAT and CDR2 FQNNGV. The CDR3 runs 14 residues. For the CDR3, the DNA is TGTGCCAGCAGCTTACAACCGAACACCGGGGAGCTGTTTTTT. Protein: CASSLQPNTGELFF.

The CDR3: CASTRGTWGLAGEETQYF. DNA for the CDR3: TGTGCCAGCACAAGGGGGACCTGGGGACTAGCGGGGGAAGAGACCCAGTACTTC. J is TRBJ2-5 and V is TRBV2, with 14 bases that match TRBD2. J lost 3 bases, V lost 7 bases, and 13 bases had no gene match. The germline V gene encodes CDR1 SNHLY and CDR2 FYNNEI. This CDR3 is 18 amino acids long. The full variable domain, its missing parts supplied by reference TRBV2 and TRBJ2-5, is EPEVTQTPSHQVTQMGQEVILRCVPISNHLYFYWYRQILGQKVEFLVSFYNNEISEKSEIFDDQFSVERPDGSNFTLKIRSTKLEDSAMYFCASTRGTWGLAGEETQYFGPGTRLLVL.

This chain joins TRBV6-5 and TRBJ2-7; D could derive from TRBD1 or TRBD2 (6 bases each). V was trimmed by 7 bases and J by 7 bases, leaving 20 bases between them. Germline V gene lookup returns CDR1 MNHEY and CDR2 SVGAGI. The CDR3 sequence is 14 residues long. CDR3 bases: TGTGCCAGCAATGGTCTCTCGGGGGCTGCTGAGCAGTACGTC. Its protein product is CASNGLSGAAEQYV.

V is TRBV5-6 and J is TRBJ2-7; 7 bases are shared with TRBD1. The length of the CDR3 is 12 residues. V lost 4 bases and J lost 6; bases outside the gene matches: 4. The germline gives CDR1 SGHDT, CDR2 YYEEEE. The DNA of the CDR3 is TGTGCCAGCAGCCGACCAGGGGGCGAGCAGTACTTC. It is translated as CASSRPGGEQYF. Drawing the rest from reference TRBV5-6 and TRBJ2-7, the complete variable domain is DAGVTQSPTHLIKTRGQQVTLRCSPKSGHDTVSWYQQALGQGPQFIFQYYEEEERQRGNFPDRFSGHQFPNYSSELNVNALLLGDSALYLCASSRPGGEQYFGPGTRLTVT.

The rearrangement links TRBV29-1 to TRBJ2-1, with 8 bases aligning to TRBD1. Germline-derived CDR1 and CDR2 are SQVTM and ANQGSEA. This CDR3 is built from 13 residues. J gave up 4 bases and V 8 bases, and 7 bases lay outside the gene matches. CDR3 region: CSIGTGEYNEQFF. In nucleotides, the CDR3 is TGCAGCATTGGGACAGGAGAGTACAATGAGCAGTTCTTC.